This note documents a single T cell receptor (beta chain) sequence. There is no known antigen for this receptor. Nothing much larger sits one base from this clone, and base qualities are not available. Taken with the paper, the label for time point translates to: about 28 days (+/-7) after the second vaccine dose. Because spike-specific TCR depth and breadth did not differ between the two schedules, AZD1222 recipients who got a second dose at roughly 4 weeks were pooled with those who got a second dose at roughly 12 weeks. Samples from vaccinated people were obtained from the UK trials COV001 and COV002, which included a single-blind randomized controlled phase 2/3 trial of AZD1222 (ChAdOx1 nCoV-19) in healthy adults. For TCRbeta chain sequencing, PBMC samples were collected from trial participants at day 0 and at day 28 after the second dose. The CDR3 regions of human TCRbeta chains were subjected to immunosequencing. Turning to the authors' computational methods: Repertoire TCRs were checked for matches against a reference library of SARS-CoV-2-specific TCRs that had been generated using the MIRA antigen-specificity platform. Breadth was defined as the fraction of unique TCRs that were SARS-CoV-2-associated. Depth was defined as the fraction of total T cells that were SARS-CoV-2-associated. Using the MIRA data, every spike-specific TCR was mapped to the spike region that the TCR reacted to and assigned to either a CD4 or a CD8 class. Log10-transformed breadth and depth values were compared by one-way ANOVA with Sidak's multiple comparisons tests. The source is immuneACCESS, and TCRdb retained only in-frame sequences with V and J called. Part of the clones is not carried over; for the studies checked, unresolved V genes explain less than half of this, and the remainder is unexplained. The V and J calls and clone size were taken over from that table, and D and trimming were inferred from the DNA. For this sample there are 110,000 or so clones; approximately 90% appear just once. The ten largest account for approximately 6.4% of the sample.

Via the germline V gene, CDR1 is LGHNA and CDR2 YSLEER. The junction carries 13 bases between V and J, which are trimmed by 0 bases and 5 bases respectively. The CDR3 sequence holds 15 residues, the cysteine and phenylalanine included. The retained sequence is limited to the CDR3, 45 bases, with the frame set at the first base. This entry is derived from a study of T cell responses to AZD1222 COVID-19 vaccine (dated by TCRdb to the early 2020s). With regard to the full study: TCR sequencing was performed for roughly 250 trial participants, of whom about 200 were given two doses of AZD1222 and around 25 were given two doses of MenACWY control vaccine. Trial participants were enrolled by age into subgroups of 18-55, 56-69 and 70-plus years, and 148, 28 and 57 TCR-sequenced participants, respectively, were included in these subgroups. General conclusions and limits of the study: Conclusions about previously exposed vaccinees are limited because only 5 or 6 AZD1222 recipients were SARS-CoV-2 seropositive at baseline. The 56-69-year group was small, and its depth increase did not reach significance, likely because of low power. A significant rise in spike-specific TCR breadth and depth was observed after two AZD1222 doses relative to day 0 and relative to MenACWY recipients. Participants were mostly white British and included more females than males, and it was suggested by the authors that clonal diversity may have been underestimated. Because no day 14 peak-response samples were available, repertoires were characterized only after the peak T cell response. The vaccine-associated CD4 TCRs covered the entire spike protein, and the dominant responses fell in regions 160-218 and 743-854. Epitopes outside the regions mutated in the B.1.351 and B.1.1.7 variants were reportedly recognized by nearly half of the unique spike-specific TCRs.

The clonotype originates from an adult who received the AZD1222 COVID-19 vaccine. The input for sequencing was peripheral blood, taken 28 days after the second AZD1222 dose. The V and J segments used are TRBV4-3 and TRBJ1-2; too little of a D gene remains to name it. The nucleotide sequence is TGCGCCAGCAGCCAAGAGACGACGGGAAGTTATGGCTACACCTTC. Translated, this is CASSQETTGSYGYTF.